This T cell receptor beta chain was documented in a study of blood T cells in healthy people across ages. Study-wide points: Researchers judged that diversity estimates from one million T cells fell short of true values. Significant beta diversity loss was already apparent by age approximately 40, declining roughly linearly. Compared with aged donors, long-lived donors showed fewer expanded clones, suggesting selection.

Primers used in a second PCR of about 6 to 11 cycles were a sample-barcoded 5' primer and a J-beta primer mix. CDR3-containing paired-end reads numbered at least 3 million in each sample. MiXCR was run by TCRdb on the 5' RACE reads, yielding one entry per CDR3 protein. The data contain about 1.5 million distinct CDR3 sequences, less than 45% of them singletons. This CDR3 spans 12 amino acids. Trimming removed 10 bases at V and 5 bases at J, with 11 bases between. Of note for this clonotype: The target antigen is unknown.

Material for sequencing was blood. The J gene is TRBJ2-2, the V gene TRBV12-3 or TRBV12-4; D gene uncertain. The sequence was obtained from a woman aged 18-29 years in good health. The CDR3 protein is CATEILTGELFF. DNA of the CDR3: TGTGCCACGGAGATTTTGACCGGGGAGCTGTTTTTT.